This TCR beta chain stems from a study of T cell clonotyping in hematopoietic cell transplantation. Overall study context: Pretransplant recipient samples were taken after cytoreduction. Study-wide results and caveats: Cells were unsorted, so CD4 and CD8 contributions were not separated. Few recipient clonotypes overlapped donors; over 97% were de novo at given depth. Pathologically expanded recipient clonotypes increased progressively from day 30 to day 180 as diversity fell.

Only in-frame clones appear in the TCRdb table, and some are missing; sequencing was by immunoSEQ multiplex PCR. This table has about 41,000 clones, 85% appearing once. V was pared by 0 bases and J by 2 bases, with 2 bases of the junction left unmatched. Per the germline V gene, CDR1 is GTSNPN and CDR2 is SVGIG (reference sequence). The CDR3 sequence is 14 residues long. The table lists this clone with a count of one. As yet, its antigen is unknown. This sample's time point: recipient sample about 28 days before transplant, after cytoreduction. This sample comprised peripheral blood mononuclear cells, obtained before stem cell transplant. The origin of this receptor is a man in his 60s with acute myeloid leukemia. Some clones in this sample may be carry-over from other donors' samples. The chain employs TRBV30 and TRBJ2-7; 9 bases fit TRBD2. The chain's CDR3 is CAWSVGGGAYEQYF. For the CDR3, the DNA is TGTGCCTGGAGTGTTGGCGGGGGGGCCTACGAGCAGTACTTC. The complete variable domain, with remaining parts taken from reference TRBV30 and TRBJ2-7, reads SQTIHQWPATLVQPVGSPLSLECTVEGTSNPNLYWYRQAAGRGLQLLFYSVGIGQISSEVPQNLSASRPQDRQFILSSKKLLLSDSGFYLCAWSVGGGAYEQYFGPGTRLTVT.